The present TCR beta chain was sequenced within a study of T cell responses to AZD1222 COVID-19 vaccine. Assay used: immunoSEQ multiplex PCR; TCRdb lists only in-frame clones, some missing. The data contain about 130,000 clones, 80% to 90% of them singletons. The source material was peripheral blood, sampled on day 0 of AZD1222 vaccination. The clonotype comes from an adult in good health.

In nucleotides, the CDR3 is TGTGCCTGGAGTGGGCTAGCGGGGGAGACCCAGTACTTC. This codes for CAWSGLAGETQYF. V usage is TRBV30 and J usage is TRBJ2-5; 9 bases align to TRBD2. Looked up from germline, CDR1 is GTSNPN and CDR2 is SVGIG (reference sequence). This CDR3 is built from 13 residues. The J segment lost 5 bases and the V segment lost 1 base, leaving 2 bases of the junction unmatched.